This T cell receptor (beta chain) was captured in a study of early T cells in non-severe SARS-CoV-2 infection. Whole-study context: Chains from this unsorted whole-blood bulk RNA could not be paired. Study-wide findings and caveats: Matching results from VDJdb favored anti-spike CD8 responses, leaving private and CD4 specificities undetected.

Comments on this clonotype: Antigen: not known.

cDNA molecules, individually, were tagged with unique molecular identifiers. TCRdb called the 5' RACE reads again in MiXCR, with one record for every CDR3 protein. Found here are over 90,000 distinct CDR3 sequences, roughly 13% of them singletons; the top ten hold about 6%. This TCR derives from an adult who was a healthcare worker with PCR-confirmed SARS-CoV-2 infection or an uninfected control (not recorded which). Sequencing was done on a sample of whole blood.

CDR3 nucleotide sequence: TGTGCCAGCAGCCCGCCAAATTACGAGCAGTACTTC. Encoded protein: CASSPPNYEQYF. The V call is TRBV5-6, the J call TRBJ2-7; D remains unclear. CDR1 SGHDT and CDR2 YYEEEE come from the germline V gene. Trimming took 4 bases from V and 4 from J, leaving 9 bases between them. The CDR3 is made up of 12 amino acids. Complete variable domain (other parts from reference TRBV5-6 and TRBJ2-7): DAGVTQSPTHLIKTRGQQVTLRCSPKSGHDTVSWYQQALGQGPQFIFQYYEEEERQRGNFPDRFSGHQFPNYSSELNVNALLLGDSALYLCASSPPNYEQYFGPGTRLTVT.